The 10 T cell receptor beta chains given below trace back to one sample, sequenced in a study of T cell changes during pregnancy in multiple sclerosis. Measured with immunoSEQ multiplex PCR; TCRdb has only the in-frame clones, and not every one. The repertoire holds 75,000 to 100,000 clones, under 95% seen once, with more than 2% in the top ten. Here the sequenced sample was peripheral blood, taken after pregnancy. All receptors derive from a female donor in good health, enrolled as a control in a pregnancy study.

As to this clone: Germline is not matched at one junction end, which may reflect a read error. V gene TRBV7-7 combines with J gene TRBJ2-1; TRBD1 might be the D (8 bases). The CDR3 is 15 residues long. The germline gives CDR1 SSHAT, CDR2 FNYEAQ (reference sequence). This chain's CDR3 is CASSSVQGGVNEQFF. CDR3 coding DNA: TGTGCTAGCAGTTCAGTACAGGGGGGGGTCAATGAGCAGTTCTTC.

The gene calls are TRBV11-2 and TRBJ2-7, with D perhaps matching TRBD2 (7 bases). The CDR3 consists of 18 residues. Germline V gene data show CDR1 as SGHAT and CDR2 as FQNNGV. Trimming stripped 1 base from V and 4 bases from J, with 23 bases between. The CDR3 nucleotides are TGTGCCAGCAGCTTAGGGCGGGGGCTACGGAGAACGAATTACGAGCAGTACTTC. This encodes CASSLGRGLRRTNYEQYF.

The V and J genes are TRBV27 and TRBJ2-7, with 8 nucleotides matching TRBD2. The CDR3 is made up of 16 amino acids. Losses at the gene ends were 5 bases for V and 5 bases for J; bases not matched to a gene: 14. Germline assignment: CDR1 MNHEY and CDR2 SMNVEV (reference sequence). The CDR3 sequence: CASSHKYTGLEDEQYF. As DNA, the CDR3 is TGTGCCAGCAGTCATAAATATACGGGACTAGAAGACGAGCAGTACTTC.

V gene TRBV6-4 combines with J gene TRBJ2-3; TRBD2 agrees at 7 bases. Germline V gene data show CDR1 as MRHNA and CDR2 as SNTAGT. Trimming took 0 bases from V and 8 from J; bases not matched to a gene: 8. This CDR3 is built from 15 residues. CDR3 nucleotide sequence: TGTGCCAGCAGTGACTCGGGCGGGGAGGGTCGTACGCAGTATTTT. It codes for CASSDSGGEGRTQYF.

This rearrangement joins TRBV15 to TRBJ2-7; D unresolved. Looked up from germline, CDR1 is LNHNV and CDR2 is YYDKDF (reference sequence). CDR3 length equals 17 residues. V was cut by 1 base and J by 0 bases, with 16 bases left in between. The CDR3 DNA is TGTGCCACCAGCAGAGGTTTGAGTAGCACAATCTCCTACGAGCAGTACTTC. It encodes CATSRGLSSTISYEQYF.

The chain links TRBV11-2 to TRBJ1-6; D call uncertain. V gave up 5 bases and J gave up 6 bases, with 17 bases separating them. The CDR3 sequence is 16 residues long. The germline CDR1 and CDR2 sequences are SGHAT and FQNNGV. CDR3 amino acids: CASSPSPDGINSPLHF. Written as DNA, the CDR3 is TGTGCCAGCAGCCCCTCCCCAGACGGGATTAATTCACCCCTCCACTTT.

The rearrangement joins TRBV27 to TRBJ2-7; 10 nucleotides match TRBD2. From germline, CDR1 is MNHEY and CDR2 SMNVEV (reference sequence). With V trimmed by 6 bases and J by 3 bases, 2 bases remained unmatched. The CDR3 totals 13 residues. The CDR3 DNA sequence: TGTGCCAGCAGAATAGCGGGGGGCTACGAGCAGTACTTC. As protein: CASRIAGGYEQYF.

The rearrangement uses TRBV29-1 and TRBJ1-1; the match to TRBD1 covers 11 bases. Germline values: CDR1 SQVTM, CDR2 ANQGSEA. This CDR3 is 17 amino acids long. With V trimmed by 3 bases and J by 5 bases, 14 bases remained unmatched. The CDR3 loop reads CSVEIWDRGFVGTEAFF. CDR3 coding DNA: TGCAGCGTTGAGATCTGGGACAGGGGGTTTGTGGGGACTGAAGCTTTCTTT. The complete variable domain, with remaining parts taken from reference TRBV29-1 and TRBJ1-1, reads SAVISQKPSRDICQRGTSLTIQCQVDSQVTMMFWYRQQPGQSLTLIATANQGSEATYESGFVIDKFPISRPNLTFSTLTVSNMSPEDSSIYLCSVEIWDRGFVGTEAFFGQGTRLTVV.

This chain uses TRBV7-2 with TRBJ1-4; D perhaps matches TRBD1 (5 bases). Germline loops: CDR1 SGHTA, CDR2 FQGNSA. This CDR3 has 15 amino acids. V lost 1 base, J lost 7 bases, and 13 bases lay in between. CDR3: CASSLVAGSSEKLFF. The CDR3 DNA reads TGTGCCAGCAGCTTAGTGGCAGGGTCAAGTGAAAAACTGTTTTTT.

CDR3 sequence reads: CASSPRTPNTGELFF. As DNA, the CDR3 is TGTGCCAGCAGTCCCAGGACACCGAACACCGGGGAGCTGTTTTTT. The rearrangement joins TRBV28 to TRBJ2-2; possible D gene TRBD1, 5 bases. Germline CDR1 reads MDHEN; CDR2 reads SYDVKM. V lost 5 bases, J lost 0 bases, and 10 bases lay in between. The CDR3 runs 15 residues.